This T cell receptor (beta chain) was found in a study of T cells after yellow fever vaccination. This clonotype was seen more than once but under ten times. Its antigen is as yet unknown. Germline V gene data show CDR1 as MNHNY and CDR2 as SVGAGI (reference sequence). The CDR3 loop spans 12 amino acids. V shed 8 bases and J shed 6 bases, with 11 bases lying between them. Study-wide results and caveats: At 95% to 97% for CD4 and 75% to 90% for CD8, most primary-vaccination clones showed up again after the booster. It was a weaker secondary response, yet one that peaked faster, at day 5 versus 15.

TCRdb independently ran MiXCR on the 5' RACE reads; one entry per CDR3 protein. The repertoire holds some 500,000 distinct CDR3 sequences, with 13% as singletons. This receptor was obtained from a man younger than 45 who received the YFV17D yellow fever vaccine. The chain joins TRBV6-6 to TRBJ2-1, with D possibly matching TRBD2 (6 bases). This sample comprised PBMCs, obtained on the day of the yellow fever booster vaccination. In DNA, the CDR3 is TGTGCCAGCGGAGGGGTGGGCAATGAGCAGTTCTTC. It specifies CASGGVGNEQFF.